A single sample is the source of the 9 T cell receptor beta chains below, sequenced in a study of blood T cell repertoires in COVID-19. Profiling relied on immunoSEQ multiplex PCR, and the TCRdb table lists in-frame clones only, not all of them. The repertoire holds under 130,000 clones, with approximately 70% as singletons. Sequenced input: peripheral blood. These receptors came from an elderly man with acute or convalescent COVID-19.

This chain links TRBV11-2 with TRBJ2-5; TRBD1 matches at 8 bases. Germline V gene lookup returns CDR1 SGHAT and CDR2 FQNNGV. V dropped 1 base and J dropped 5; count of bases not matched to a gene: 15. There are 18 residues in the CDR3. The CDR3 loop is CASSLGSADRVGWETQYF. CDR3 DNA sequence: TGTGCCAGCAGCTTAGGATCGGCGGACAGGGTGGGGTGGGAGACCCAGTACTTC. The variable domain in full, completed from reference TRBV11-2 and TRBJ2-5, reads EAGVAQSPRYKIIEKRQSVAFWCNPISGHATLYWYQQILGQGPKLLIQFQNNGVVDDSQLPKDRFSAERLKGVDSTLKIQPAKLEDSAVYLCASSLGSADRVGWETQYFGPGTRLLVL.

This rearrangement joins TRBV7-2 to TRBJ1-6; TRBD1 might be the D (5 bases). Germline lookup yields CDR1 SGHTA and CDR2 FQGNSA. V gave up 7 bases and J gave up 10 bases, with 17 bases separating them. The CDR3 consists of 14 residues. The chain's CDR3 is CASNPGGGGSPLHF. The CDR3, as DNA: TGTGCCAGCAACCCCGGGGGGGGAGGATCACCCCTCCACTTT.

The chain has TRBV28 and TRBJ1-1; 8 nucleotides line up with TRBD1. Germline CDR1 is MDHEN and CDR2 is SYDVKM. Trimming at V came to 3 bases and at J to 2 bases, leaving 8 bases not matched to a gene. The CDR3 length is 16 residues. The CDR3 DNA sequence: TGTGCCAGCAGTTTTCTCCGGACAGGGTTTAACACTGAAGCTTTCTTT. Its translation is CASSFLRTGFNTEAFF.

The chain links TRBV11-2 to TRBJ1-1, with D possibly matching TRBD1 (6 bases). Germline assignment: CDR1 SGHAT and CDR2 FQNNGV. The length of the CDR3 is 16 residues. The germline V and J ends were trimmed by 5 bases and 5 bases, with 21 bases remaining between them. The CDR3 DNA follows: TGTGCCAGCAGCCCTCGGGCAGGGATGAGGGGGACTGAAGCTTTCTTT. As protein: CASSPRAGMRGTEAFF.

This clone was recorded a few times. As DNA, the CDR3 is TGTGCCAGAGGGGGTGCCGGGGAGCTGTTTTTT. Translation gives CARGGAGELFF. The gene calls are TRBV27 and TRBJ2-2; D is possibly TRBD1 (6 bases). The CDR3 runs 11 residues. Germline CDR1 MNHEY, CDR2 SMNVEV (reference sequence). The germline V and J ends were trimmed by 9 bases and 6 bases, with 8 bases remaining between them.

The CDR3 nucleotides are TGCGCCAGCAGCTTCAGGACAGGGACGAACACCGGGGAGCTGTTTTTT. This translates into CASSFRTGTNTGELFF. The chain employs TRBV5-1 and TRBJ2-2; 8 positions match TRBD1. The CDR3 totals 16 residues. J gave up 0 bases and V 2 bases, and 3 bases lay outside the gene matches. CDR1 is SGHRS, CDR2 YFSETQ, per germline.

This chain joins TRBV11-3 and TRBJ2-2; D is ambiguous. CDR1 and CDR2 from the germline V gene are SGHNT and YENEEA. Trimming left V 5 bases short and J 2 bases short, with 9 bases between. The CDR3 runs to 14 residues. Here the CDR3 reads CASSPGRNTGELFF. DNA for the CDR3: TGTGCCAGCAGCCCCGGTCGAAACACCGGGGAGCTGTTTTTT. Variable domain in full (rest from reference TRBV11-3 and TRBJ2-2): EAGVVQSPRYKIIEKKQPVAFWCNPISGHNTLYWYLQNLGQGPELLIRYENEEAVDDSQLPKDRFSAERLKGVDSTLKIQPAELGDSAVYLCASSPGRNTGELFFGEGSRLTVL.

The chain joins TRBV28 to TRBJ2-1, with 14 bases that match TRBD2. J was trimmed by 7 bases and V by 5 bases; bases with no gene match: 4. The CDR3 is 15 residues long. Looked up from germline, CDR1 is MDHEN and CDR2 is SYDVKM. The DNA for the CDR3 is TGTGCCAGCAGTCTAGGGACTAGCGGGGGAAATGAGCAGTTCTTC. Its translation: CASSLGTSGGNEQFF.

This chain links TRBV27 with TRBJ1-5; D gene uncertain. This CDR3 has 16 residues. The V end was cut by 0 bases, the J end by 0 bases, with 9 bases between. Germline CDR1 MNHEY, CDR2 SMNVEV (reference sequence). CDR3: CASSLSLGSSNQPQHF. CDR3 in DNA: TGTGCCAGCAGTTTATCATTGGGGAGTAGCAATCAGCCCCAGCATTTT.